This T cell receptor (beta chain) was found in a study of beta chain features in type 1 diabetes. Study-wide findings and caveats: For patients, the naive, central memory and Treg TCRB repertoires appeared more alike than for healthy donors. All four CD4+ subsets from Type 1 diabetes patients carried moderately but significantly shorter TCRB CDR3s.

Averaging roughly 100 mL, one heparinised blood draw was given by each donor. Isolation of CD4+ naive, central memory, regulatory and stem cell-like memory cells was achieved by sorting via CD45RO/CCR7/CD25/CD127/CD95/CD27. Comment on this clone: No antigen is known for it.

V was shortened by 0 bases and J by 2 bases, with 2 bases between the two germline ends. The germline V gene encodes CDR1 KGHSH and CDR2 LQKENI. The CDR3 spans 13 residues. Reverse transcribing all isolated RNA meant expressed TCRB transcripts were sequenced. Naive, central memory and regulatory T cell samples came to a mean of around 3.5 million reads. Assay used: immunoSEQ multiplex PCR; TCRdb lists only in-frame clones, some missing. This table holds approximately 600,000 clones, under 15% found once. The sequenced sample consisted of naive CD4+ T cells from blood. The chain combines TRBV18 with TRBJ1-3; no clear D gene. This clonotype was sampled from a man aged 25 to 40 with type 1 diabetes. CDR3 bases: TGTGCCAGCTCACCACCGACTGGAAACACCATATATTTT. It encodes CASSPPTGNTIYF. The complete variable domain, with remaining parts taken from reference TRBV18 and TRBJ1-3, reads NAGVMQNPRHLVRRRGQEARLRCSPMKGHSHVYWYRQLPEEGLKFMVYLQKENIIDESGMPKERFSAEFPKEGPSILRIQQVVRGDSAAYFCASSPPTGNTIYFGEGSWLTVV.